Detailed here is one T cell receptor beta chain. No antigen is known for it. The input lacks base qualities; no much larger clone sits a single base away. This sample stems from a study of OX40 agonist ivuxolimab in advanced cancers. Background for the entire study: Ivuxolimab was an agonistic, fully human IgG2 monoclonal antibody directed against OX40 (CD134), a costimulatory receptor. In the dose-escalation cohort, around four fifths of patients were male, and the mean age was around 65 years with a range of roughly 20 to 80. Patients were allowed to have had prior anti-PD-1, anti-PD-L1 or anti-CTLA-4 therapy, and around 40% of the dose-escalation patients had previously received checkpoint inhibitors. Peripheral TCRbeta sequencing was intended to test whether TCR sequence diversity was altered and clonal T-cell expansion was caused by ivuxolimab. Three dose-escalation patients achieved partial responses, one with hepatocellular carcinoma and two with cutaneous melanoma. The monotherapy dose-escalation portion (N ≈ 57 patients) of the phase I ivuxolimab trial is reported in the paper. Of the approximately 54 patients in dose escalation, some 20 had hepatocellular carcinoma, about 15 had melanoma, 9 had renal cell carcinoma and 9 had head and neck cancer. Intravenous ivuxolimab was administered to patients every 2 weeks at six dose levels: 0.01, 0.1, 0.3, 1.5, 3 and 10 mg/kg. Overall study results and their limits: The antigen specificity of the clonally expanded peripheral T cells was not determined. In the 0.1-3.0 mg/kg groups, partial responders had among the lowest normalized peripheral clonal expansion, particularly in CD8+ T cells. At doses of 0.1 to 3.0 mg/kg, clonal expansion of both CD4+ and CD8+ blood T cells was observed from baseline to week 6. Low levels of normalized T-cell clonal expansion were also seen in some nonresponding patients. After ivuxolimab, CD8+ T cells had more expanded clones than CD4+ T cells on average.

Patients with autoimmune disease history or receiving systemic immunosuppression were excluded from the trial. In every dose cohort, peripheral blood was drawn for TCR sequencing at baseline, cycle 4 day 1, and cycle 7 day 1. Samples came from an open-label, multicenter, first-in-human phase I dose-escalation trial of ivuxolimab. Adults with locally advanced or metastatic melanoma, renal cell, hepatocellular, or head and neck squamous cell carcinoma were enrolled in the trial. Before TCR sequencing, CD4+ T cells and CD8+ T cells from peripheral blood were sorted into separate populations. Genomic DNA was extracted from sorted cells for sequencing of the TCRbeta CDR3 region. The immunoSEQ Assay was used to sequence the TCRbeta CDR3 regions. TCRdb obtained this table from immuneACCESS and retained in-frame rearrangements with V and J assigned. These tables miss some clones; where compared with another copy, unresolved V genes account for less than half of the shortfall, and the remainder is unexplained. The sample table records about 69,000 clones; about 89% of these occur just once. The ten largest make up roughly 4.2% of the sample.

V ends up 7 bases short and J 8 bases short, with an unmatched junction base count of 26. The CDR3 has 19 amino acids, counting the end cysteine and phenylalanine. The kept DNA is CDR3 alone, 57 bases in frame from the first base. The germline V gene sets CDR1 to SNHLY and CDR2 to FYNNEI. The rearrangement combines TRBV2 with TRBJ2-1; 7 bases in the middle match TRBD2. This sequence originates from an adult with an advanced solid tumor such as melanoma, head and neck, liver or kidney cancer. The material was CD4+ or CD8+ T cells sorted from blood, obtained in a trial of the OX40 agonist ivuxolimab. The DNA is as follows: TGTGCCAGCACCGAGGGAGGGGTGAAAATAGGTTATCTCAGCTATGAGCAGTTCTTC. Its coded protein is CASTEGGVKIGYLSYEQFF. Extended through the reference TRBV2 and TRBJ2-1 proteins, this CDR3 yields the full variable domain: EPEVTQTPSHQVTQMGQEVILRCVPISNHLYFYWYRQILGQKVEFLVSFYNNEISEKSEIFDDQFSVERPDGSNFTLKIRSTKLEDSAMYFCASTEGGVKIGYLSYEQFFGPGTRLTVL.